This TCR beta chain came from a study of T cells after yellow fever vaccination. It was through 5'RACE template switching that TCR cDNA was made, with a universal primer site and UMIs added. TCRdb reprocessed the 5' RACE reads via MiXCR and lists one record per CDR3 protein. This sample has about 340,000 distinct CDR3 sequences, with around 13% found just once. Study-level findings and limits: Reappearing after the booster were most of the clones from primary vaccination (about 95% CD4, 88% CD8).

This clonotype was observed a few times. Its antigen is undetermined. This CDR3 contains 16 residues. Per the germline V gene, CDR1 is MGHRA and CDR2 is YSYEKL. V lost 4 bases and J lost 5; bases outside the gene matches: 11. The input for sequencing was CD4+ T cells sorted from PBMCs, taken 15 days after the yellow fever booster vaccination. This clonotype was obtained from a man aged 18 to 29 who received the YFV17D yellow fever vaccine. This chain joins TRBV4-1 and TRBJ1-2; 9 nucleotides line up with TRBD1. The chain's CDR3 is CASSPEGQGLSYGYTF. DNA of the CDR3: TGCGCCAGCAGCCCAGAGGGACAGGGCTTGAGTTATGGCTACACCTTC.